This T cell receptor beta chain was recovered during a study of blood T cells in healthy people across ages (dated by TCRdb to between 2015 and 2016). Background for the entire study: In model experiments, template switching captured roughly one uniquely barcoded TCR beta cDNA molecule for every two T cells. To track age-related changes in TCR beta repertoire diversity, the study relied on deep sequencing normalized with unique cDNA molecular identifiers. Four age groups were formed from the donors: young (average about 15 years), middle-aged (approximately 39), aged (under 70) and long-lived (around 82). To avoid experimental bias, donors of different ages were spread randomly across the sequencing lanes. Using the same blood draw, the study looked at two additional independent replicas of 1 million unique cDNA reads for two donors, one aged 18 to 30 and the other aged 80 or older.

Systemically healthy Caucasian individuals from Russia, 35 to 40 in total and aged roughly 6 to 100 years, were included as donors. Roughly 9.5 milliliters of peripheral blood were drawn from each donor into EDTA-treated Vacutainer tubes. Ficoll-Paque density-gradient centrifugation was used to isolate PBMCs, with at least 6.5 million per sample. Total RNA, at least 6 micrograms per sample, was extracted from PBMCs with Trizol reagent. The percentages of naive CD45RAhigh/CD27high T cells were determined by flow cytometry on a PBMC aliquot from every donor. Findings and caveats that apply to the study as a whole: Observed TCR beta diversity per million T cells fell roughly linearly with age, and a significant reduction was already apparent by age roughly 40. Compared with the aged group, the long-lived group had more naive CD4+ T cells, fewer expanded clones and increased TCR diversity, a pattern suggesting age selection. The CMV infection status of donors was not known, potentially confounding age-related changes in expanded clonotypes. Since profiling was done on bulk unsorted PBMCs, naive and antigen-experienced compartments could not be conclusively compared. Estimates of total diversity based on one million sequenced T cells were considered lower bounds and underestimates. There was a strong correlation between observed TCR beta diversity and the percentage of naive T cells measured by flow cytometry.

The CDR3 has 17 amino acids, counting the end cysteine and phenylalanine. Left in the record is the CDR3 DNA by itself, 51 bases read in frame from the first base. V trim: 6 bases; J trim: 5 bases; unmatched bases: 9. The germline V gene sets CDR1 to SQVTM and CDR2 to ANQGSEA. Libraries were prepared through 5' RACE. The instrument given in TCRdb is Illumina HiSeq 2500. A second PCR of about 6 to 11 cycles was run with a J-beta primer mix and a sample-barcoded 5' primer. A unique molecular identifier was introduced onto each TCR beta cDNA molecule by a template-switch 5' adaptor carrying 12 random nucleotides. At least 2.5 million CDR3-containing paired-end reads were obtained from each sample. All of the RNA was converted into first-strand cDNA using the Mint cDNA synthesis kit, with a TRBC-specific oligonucleotide serving as the primer. Following uracil-DNA glycosylase treatment, all cDNA underwent a first 18-cycle PCR with the universal primers M1SS and BC2_uni_R. On the study's bioinformatics: Normalization of each sample was performed by random selection of 1 million high-quality reads, each carrying a distinct molecular identifier. Reads sharing molecular identifiers were discarded rather than binned into consensus sequences. MiTCR, set to a Q25 quality threshold and the strictest error-elimination algorithm, was used for CDR3 identification, clonotype clustering and error correction. A nonparametric unseen species model with Euler transformation was used to estimate lower-bound total TCR beta diversity. TCRdb reworked the public reads: Q25 trimming with fastp, MiXCR clone assembly, productive beta chains retained. Here each entry gathers all rows of one CDR3 protein and keeps the most common genes and DNA. TCRdb, not the original authors, processed these V and J calls. Within this sample are nearly 1 million distinct CDR3 sequences, with 51% of them counted one time only. Roughly a fifth of the sample rests with the top ten.

With regard to this clonotype: The target of this receptor is not known. Nothing much larger sits one base from this clone, and base qualities are not available.

Sequencing was carried out using blood. The sequence derives from a woman aged 60-70 years in good health. The chain employs TRBV29-1 and TRBJ2-2, and 16 junctional nucleotides match TRBD2. The nucleotides read TGCAGCGTATCCGGGACTAGCGGGAGGGCGTATACCGGGGAGCTGTTTTTT. This gives the protein CSVSGTSGRAYTGELFF.